The T cell receptor beta chain under discussion was sequenced for a study of blood T cells in healthy people across ages. As concerns this clonotype: Its antigen is unidentified.

Then a second PCR, running roughly 6 to 12 cycles, was carried out with a sample-barcoded 5' primer and a J-beta primer mix. TCRdb passed the 5' RACE reads through MiXCR, listing each CDR3 protein once. The repertoire holds roughly 1,500,000 distinct CDR3 sequences, with 42% as singletons. Study-level results: There was no known CMV status for donors, so expanded clonotype changes were possibly confounded.

The ends lost 8 bases at V and 7 bases at J; junction bases unmatched: 16. The CDR3 has 15 residues. Looked up from germline, CDR1 is LNHNV and CDR2 is YYDKDF (reference sequence). This sequence originates from a young woman in good health. The chain couples TRBV15 to TRBJ1-2, with 7 nucleotides matching TRBD1. The material sequenced was blood. The CDR3 coding sequence is TGTGCCACCGGGGACATGAAGACAGGGTTGAGTGGCTACACCTTC. This codes for CATGDMKTGLSGYTF.